One and the same sample provided the 32 T cell receptor beta chains below, sequenced in a study of blood T cell repertoires in COVID-19. This table comes from immunoSEQ multiplex PCR, and its TCRdb copy is limited to in-frame clones, with some not included. The sample has about 480,000 clones; approximately 88% are singletons. Sequencing used PBMCs or T cells enriched from blood (not recorded which). The receptors were sampled from a middle-aged woman who had recovered from COVID-19.

V and J are TRBV7-5 and TRBJ2-7; the table assigns TRBD1, which was not confirmed against the DNA. TRBV7-5 is assigned pseudogene status. The CDR3 has 13 residues. CDR3 protein: CARTGTPSFEQYF. DNA for the CDR3: TGTGCCAGAACCGGGACACCCAGTTTCGAGCAGTACTTC.

The rearrangement links TRBV7-9 to TRBJ2-5, with D perhaps TRBD1 (6 bases). V was pared by 7 bases and J by 4 bases, with 19 bases between. The CDR3 extends over 15 amino acids. Germline CDR1 SEHNR, CDR2 FQNEAQ (reference sequence). The CDR3 here is CASTVLGAPAETQYF. The CDR3 DNA sequence: TGTGCCAGCACCGTCCTGGGGGCGCCCGCAGAGACCCAGTACTTC.

A single count supports this clone. The chain employs TRBV18 and TRBJ2-5; tentatively, D is TRBD1 (5 bases). Between the trimmed V and J ends, which lost 2 bases and 1 base, there was a span of 14 bases. Germline loops: CDR1 KGHSH, CDR2 LQKENI. CDR3 size: 16 residues. The CDR3 DNA sequence: TGTGCCAGCTCACCAGTCAGGGTTCTTGGCCAAGAGACCCAGTACTTC. Its translation: CASSPVRVLGQETQYF. Filled out from reference TRBV18 and TRBJ2-5, the complete variable domain reads NAGVMQNPRHLVRRRGQEARLRCSPMKGHSHVYWYRQLPEEGLKFMVYLQKENIIDESGMPKERFSAEFPKEGPSILRIQQVVRGDSAAYFCASSPVRVLGQETQYFGPGTRLLVL.

The gene calls are TRBV7-2 and TRBJ1-2, with a weak D call TRBD1 (6 bases). Germline-derived CDR1 and CDR2 are SGHTA and FQGNSA. Between the trimmed V and J ends, which lost 1 base and 0 bases, there was a span of 9 bases. CDR3 size: 15 residues. This CDR3 is CASSLDGTSNYGYTF. The CDR3 DNA sequence: TGTGCCAGCAGCTTAGATGGGACATCTAACTATGGCTACACCTTC.

The chain recombines TRBV5-1 with TRBJ2-7; the match to TRBD1 covers 10 bases. This CDR3 has 18 amino acids. Germline V gene sequence: CDR1 SGHRS, CDR2 YFSETQ. Trimming removed 4 bases from V and 2 bases from J; junction bases left unmatched: 15. The CDR3 DNA reads TGCGCCAGCAGCCCACGACCGGGACAGGGGTCGGAACCCTACGAGCAGTACTTC. Its translation is CASSPRPGQGSEPYEQYF.

This clone came up once. V usage is TRBV5-8 and J usage is TRBJ2-7; D is unresolved. The CDR3 loop spans 12 amino acids. Deletions cut 4 bases from V and 7 bases from J, with 12 bases between. Germline V lookup: CDR1 SGHTS, CDR2 YDEGEE. The CDR3 nucleotides read TGTGCCAGCAGCCTCACGGCCGGGGAGCAGTACTTC. This encodes CASSLTAGEQYF.

The chain couples TRBV7-8 to TRBJ2-7; 13 bases map to TRBD2. Germline V gene lookup returns CDR1 SGHVS and CDR2 FQNEAQ. Germline trimming cut 5 bases from V and 5 bases from J; bases unmatched to any gene: 3. This CDR3 is 14 amino acids long. CDR3 coding DNA: TGTGCCAGCAGCACACTAGCGGGAGGGAACGAGCAGTACTTC. Translation gives CASSTLAGGNEQYF.

V is TRBV5-1 and J is TRBJ1-1, with a possible D match to TRBD1 (6 bases). Trimming removed 0 bases at V and 0 bases at J, with 12 bases between. The CDR3 sequence is 16 residues long. Germline CDR1 and CDR2: SGHRS and YFSETQ. DNA of the CDR3: TGCGCCAGCAGCTTGGGAACCAGGGGTATGAACACTGAAGCTTTCTTT. Translation gives CASSLGTRGMNTEAFF.

The CDR3 region has the DNA TGTGCCAGCAGGGGGAGGTCCGCGGACACAGATACGCAGTATTTT. Protein: CASRGRSADTDTQYF. The chain has TRBV5-4 and TRBJ2-3, with D possibly matching TRBD2 (6 bases). Germline V lookup: CDR1 SGHNT, CDR2 YYREEE (reference sequence). Trimming cost V 5 bases and J 2 bases, with 15 bases left between them. The CDR3 sequence is 15 residues long.

V gene TRBV7-2 combines with J gene TRBJ2-3; 7 nucleotides agree with TRBD1. J lost 2 bases, V lost 5 bases, and 7 bases had no gene match. CDR3 size: 15 residues. The germline CDR1 and CDR2 sequences are SGHTA and FQGNSA. CDR3 amino acids: CASSPDRTFTDTQYF. The CDR3 coding sequence is TGTGCCAGCAGCCCGGACAGGACTTTCACAGATACGCAGTATTTT.

This clone occurred a few times. The rearrangement uses TRBV9 and TRBJ2-1, with D possibly TRBD1 on 6 matching bases. The V gene lost 0 bases and the J gene lost 5 bases, with 9 bases spanning the gap. The CDR3 extends over 14 amino acids. Per the germline V gene, CDR1 is SGDLS and CDR2 is YYNGEE. CDR3 in amino acids: CASSVGGPDNEQFF. CDR3 nucleotides: TGTGCCAGCAGCGTAGGGGGGCCGGACAATGAGCAGTTCTTC. Filled out from reference TRBV9 and TRBJ2-1, the complete variable domain reads DSGVTQTPKHLITATGQRVTLRCSPRSGDLSVYWYQQSLDQGLQFLIQYYNGEERAKGNILERFSAQQFPDLHSELNLSSLELGDSALYFCASSVGGPDNEQFFGPGTRLTVL.

The chain has TRBV5-4 and TRBJ2-3; D may be TRBD2 (6 bases). Germline V gives CDR1 SGHNT, CDR2 YYREEE (reference sequence). This CDR3 comprises 15 residues. With 6 bases removed from V and 4 bases from J, the gap between germline ends came to 18 bases. The CDR3 DNA reads TGTGCCAGCACTATCGGGGGTAGCGGTGCAGATACGCAGTATTTT. This encodes CASTIGGSGADTQYF.

This chain connects TRBV7-9 to TRBJ1-2, with a weak D call TRBD1 (5 bases). CDR3 length: 13 residues. V gave up 2 bases and J gave up 8 bases, with 12 bases separating them. CDR1 is SEHNR and CDR2 is FQNEAQ in the germline V gene (reference sequence). DNA of the CDR3: TGTGCCAGCAGCTTACAGGGATTTGGAGGCTACACCTTC. The encoded protein is CASSLQGFGGYTF.

The chain joins TRBV5-1 to TRBJ2-2; 15 nucleotides match TRBD2. There are 19 residues in the CDR3. Trimming took 4 bases from V and 1 from J; bases not matched to a gene: 8. Germline V gene data show CDR1 as SGHRS and CDR2 as YFSETQ. The CDR3 bases are TGCGCCAGCAGCCAACGGGGACTAGCGGGAGGAAGGAACACCGGGGAGCTGTTTTTT. It encodes CASSQRGLAGGRNTGELFF.

The rearrangement uses TRBV2 and TRBJ2-5; 8 nucleotides match TRBD1. The CDR3 has 18 amino acids. The germline V gene encodes CDR1 SNHLY and CDR2 FYNNEI. Losses at the gene ends were 5 bases for V and 7 bases for J; bases not matched to a gene: 21. The CDR3 protein is CASSWDRSHFFYQGTQYF. The CDR3 nucleotides read TGTGCCAGCAGTTGGGACAGGAGCCACTTTTTTTACCAGGGGACCCAGTACTTC. Combining the CDR3 with reference TRBV2 and TRBJ2-5 gives the whole variable domain EPEVTQTPSHQVTQMGQEVILRCVPISNHLYFYWYRQILGQKVEFLVSFYNNEISEKSEIFDDQFSVERPDGSNFTLKIRSTKLEDSAMYFCASSWDRSHFFYQGTQYFGPGTRLLVL.

The V gene is TRBV13, the J gene TRBJ2-4; TRBD1 matches 9 bases. This CDR3 has 15 amino acids. V was clipped by 5 bases and J by 7 bases; unmatched bases: 9. Germline V gene data show CDR1 as PRHDT and CDR2 as FYEKMQ (reference sequence). Written as DNA, the CDR3 is TGTGCCAGCAGCGTAACCACAGGGGGCTGGAACATTCAGTACTTC. Translating gives CASSVTTGGWNIQYF. Variable domain in full (rest from reference TRBV13 and TRBJ2-4): AAGVIQSPRHLIKEKRETATLKCYPIPRHDTVYWYQQGPGQDPQFLISFYEKMQSDKGSIPDRFSAQQFSDYHSELNMSSLELGDSALYFCASSVTTGGWNIQYFGAGTRLSVL.

The chain carries TRBV19 and TRBJ1-6, with a tentative D call TRBD1 (6 bases). CDR1 is LNHDA, CDR2 SQIVND, per germline (reference sequence). This CDR3 spans 14 amino acids. Trimming removed 1 base from V and 7 bases from J, with 8 bases in between. The CDR3 region is CASSIARGNSPLHF. The CDR3 DNA reads TGTGCCAGTAGTATAGCCAGGGGAAATTCACCCCTCCACTTT.

The chain employs TRBV19 and TRBJ2-7; a weak D match, TRBD1 (6 bases). This CDR3 has 14 amino acids. CDR1 is LNHDA and CDR2 is SQIVND in the germline V gene (reference sequence). Trimming removed 7 bases from V and 7 bases from J, with 20 bases in between. CDR3 region: CASTTRGSQGEQYF. The CDR3 DNA reads TGTGCCAGTACCACCAGGGGCTCCCAGGGGGAGCAGTACTTC.

The V gene is TRBV11-2, the J gene TRBJ2-6; 7 nucleotides agree with TRBD1. The germline gives CDR1 SGHAT, CDR2 FQNNGV. J lost 0 bases, V lost 10 bases, and 3 bases had no gene match. The length of the CDR3 is 14 residues. CDR3 residues: CAIGGFSGANVLTF. The CDR3 DNA sequence: TGTGCCATAGGGGGCTTCTCTGGGGCCAACGTCCTGACTTTC.

The gene calls are TRBV19 and TRBJ1-3; a weak D match, TRBD1 (5 bases). There are 14 residues in the CDR3. Between the trimmed V and J ends, which lost 6 bases and 4 bases, there was a span of 13 bases. Germline V lookup: CDR1 LNHDA, CDR2 SQIVND (reference sequence). The CDR3 is CASSPGVRGNTIYF. In DNA, the CDR3 is TGTGCCAGTAGCCCGGGGGTTAGAGGAAACACCATATATTTT.

This clone was counted once. The V call is TRBV6-2 or TRBV6-3, the J call TRBJ2-3; D gene ambiguous. The V end lost 8 bases, the J end lost 7 bases, and 10 bases lay between the germline ends. CDR1 is MNHEY and CDR2 is SVGEGT in the germline V gene. The CDR3 sequence is 11 residues long. CDR3 in amino acids: CASGRVNTQYF. The CDR3 DNA reads TGTGCCAGCGGCCGCGTTAATACGCAGTATTTT.

The chain combines TRBV4-1 with TRBJ2-7; possibly TRBD1 for D (5 bases). The CDR3 runs to 13 residues. V shed 0 bases and J shed 3 bases, with 6 bases lying between them. Germline values: CDR1 MGHRA, CDR2 YSYEKL. CDR3 in DNA: TGCGCCAGCAGCCAAGAACAGGACTACGAGCAGTACTTC. It translates to CASSQEQDYEQYF.

This clone was detected only once. The rearrangement links TRBV18 to TRBJ1-1; maybe TRBD1 (6 bases). This CDR3 has 14 residues. Germline CDR1 reads KGHSH; CDR2 reads LQKENI. The V gene lost 6 bases and the J gene lost 1 base, with 12 bases spanning the gap. CDR3 bases: TGTGCCAGCTCCAACAGGGAGCGGAACACTGAAGCTTTCTTT. This codes for CASSNRERNTEAFF.

This chain connects TRBV6-6 to TRBJ2-7; 9 bases align to TRBD2. The CDR3 extends over 16 amino acids. Germline CDR1 is MNHNY and CDR2 is SVGAGI (reference sequence). J lost 2 bases, V lost 7 bases, and 12 bases had no gene match. CDR3 protein: CASTLRTSAHPYEQYF. In DNA, the CDR3 is TGTGCCAGCACCCTTAGGACTAGCGCCCACCCCTACGAGCAGTACTTC.

The genes are TRBV13 and TRBJ2-1; TRBD2 is a possible D gene (5 bases). This CDR3 has 15 residues. The V gene's germline CDR1 is PRHDT and CDR2 FYEKMQ (reference sequence). V was pared by 6 bases and J by 2 bases, with 14 bases between. CDR3 in DNA: TGTGCCAGCAGTACGTCCGACGGGGCCTACAATGAGCAGTTCTTC. Translated: CASSTSDGAYNEQFF. Variable domain in full (rest from reference TRBV13 and TRBJ2-1): AAGVIQSPRHLIKEKRETATLKCYPIPRHDTVYWYQQGPGQDPQFLISFYEKMQSDKGSIPDRFSAQQFSDYHSELNMSSLELGDSALYFCASSTSDGAYNEQFFGPGTRLTVL.

This rearrangement joins TRBV5-1 to TRBJ1-1; 7 bases line up with TRBD1. Germline values: CDR1 SGHRS, CDR2 YFSETQ. The CDR3 sequence is 15 residues long. With V trimmed by 4 bases and J by 1 base, 7 bases remained unmatched. The CDR3 is CASSPSGQKNTEAFF. The CDR3 DNA follows: TGCGCCAGCAGCCCCTCGGGACAGAAGAACACTGAAGCTTTCTTT.

The V gene is TRBV6-2 or TRBV6-3, the J gene TRBJ1-2, with no clear D. Trimming took off 2 bases at V and 8 bases at J, with 9 bases between the two ends. CDR1 and CDR2 (germline): MNHEY, SVGEGT. The CDR3 covers 12 residues. CDR3 sequence (DNA): TGTGCCAGCAGTTACGACCCGAGGGGCTACACCTTC. It translates to CASSYDPRGYTF.

This chain connects TRBV30 to TRBJ1-4; 12 bases fit TRBD1. The CDR3 runs to 16 residues. The germline CDR1 and CDR2 sequences are GTSNPN and SVGIG (reference sequence). Losses at the gene ends were 2 bases for V and 7 bases for J; bases not matched to a gene: 8. Written as DNA, the CDR3 is TGTGCCTGGAGTCCGGGACAGGGGGCGCTTGTTGAAAAACTGTTTTTT. Translating gives CAWSPGQGALVEKLFF.

For this clone: This specimen includes other DNA sequences encoding the same CDR3. The V and J genes are TRBV3-1 (or the pseudogene TRBV3-2) and TRBJ1-1; D possibly corresponds to TRBD1 (5 bases). The germline CDR1 and CDR2 sequences are LGHDT and YNNKEL (reference sequence). The CDR3 totals 13 residues. Between the trimmed V and J ends, which lost 2 bases and 1 base, there was a span of 5 bases. CDR3 protein: CASSQTGNTEAFF. CDR3 sequence (DNA): TGTGCCAGCAGCCAAACAGGGAACACTGAAGCTTTCTTT.

The rearrangement joins TRBV6-6 to TRBJ1-1; 10 bases agree with TRBD1. CDR1 and CDR2 (germline): MNHNY, SVGAGI (reference sequence). With 6 bases clipped from V and 5 bases from J, the junction kept 9 bases outside the gene matches. CDR3 length: 15 residues. The CDR3 spells CASRSLGTGVTEAFF. As DNA, the CDR3 is TGTGCCAGCAGATCACTCGGGACAGGGGTTACTGAAGCTTTCTTT.

The V and J genes are TRBV5-1 and TRBJ1-2; tentatively, D is TRBD1 (5 bases). The CDR3 has 14 residues. The V gene's germline CDR1 is SGHRS and CDR2 YFSETQ. Trimming pared 4 bases from V and 6 bases from J, leaving 16 bases between. Here the CDR3 reads CASSTGRLTDGYTF. The CDR3 DNA reads as TGCGCCAGCAGCACAGGACGCCTAACGGATGGCTACACCTTC.

The chain joins TRBV29-1 to TRBJ1-4; 7 bases map to TRBD1. The CDR3 runs to 15 residues. The V and J ends lost 2 bases and 0 bases, in that order; junction bases with no gene match: 3. CDR1 is SQVTM, CDR2 ANQGSEA, per germline. CDR3 coding DNA: TGCAGCGTTGAAACAGGGGTTACAACTAATGAAAAACTGTTTTTT. It is translated as CSVETGVTTNEKLFF. Full variable domain (outside the CDR3, taken from reference TRBV29-1 and TRBJ1-4): SAVISQKPSRDICQRGTSLTIQCQVDSQVTMMFWYRQQPGQSLTLIATANQGSEATYESGFVIDKFPISRPNLTFSTLTVSNMSPEDSSIYLCSVETGVTTNEKLFFGSGTQLSVL.